This TCR beta chain was sequenced for a study of STAT5B mutations in CD4+ large granular lymphocyte leukemia. Background on the study: The CDR3 'QG' motif was associated with a particular HLA allele among healthy donors. The study's findings and limits: Top patient clones used TRBV06 genes more often: 8/27 versus 2/35 in controls.

CDR1 is LNHDA, CDR2 SQIVND, per germline (reference sequence). This CDR3 region has 15 residues. Trimming removed 4 bases from V and 10 bases from J, with 17 bases in between. This clone was seen once. Its antigen is undetermined. Clones were sequenced by immunoSEQ multiplex PCR, and TCRdb holds only the in-frame ones, with some missing. Here the sample spans around 34,000 clones, about 82% being singletons. The TCR was taken from a human donor in good health. The specimen was CD4+ T cells from blood buffy coats. The rearrangement uses TRBV19 and TRBJ1-6; D might be TRBD1 (5 bases). The CDR3 DNA follows: TGTGCCAGTAGTACAGCGGAGGCACAGGTCTCACCCCTCCACTTT. Residues: CASSTAEAQVSPLHF.